The entry below describes one T cell receptor beta chain. Its antigen is currently unknown. In the PCR, 60 Vbeta and 13 Jbeta primers were used. Data came from immunoSEQ multiplex PCR; TCRdb stores just in-frame clones and leaves some out. This table holds fewer than 110,000 clones, 60% to 70% found once. The data stem from a study of cytomegalovirus exposure and HLA in healthy donors. V lost 1 base and J lost 8, with 9 bases in between. Germline CDR1 and CDR2: SGHVS and FNYEAQ. There are 13 residues in the CDR3. Findings of the study overall: Being productive about 87% or about 30% of the time was typical of most TCR beta V segments in an earlier analysis. TCR beta sequences numbering fewer than 20,000 were associated with HLA alleles at 0.05 false discovery rate in a later analysis.

Sequences were obtained from PBMCs. The source of this sequence is a woman between 45 and 65 years old in good health and CMV-seronegative. The rearrangement links TRBV7-6 to TRBJ2-1; D not resolved. CDR3 sequence reads: CASSLVLSDEQFF. DNA of the CDR3: TGTGCCAGCAGCTTAGTACTATCTGATGAGCAGTTCTTC.